A selection of T cell receptor beta chains follows, all from one sample in a study of technical replicates of blood from a few donors. Clones were sequenced by immunoSEQ multiplex PCR, and TCRdb holds only the in-frame ones, with some missing. Altogether tens of thousands of clones are present, about 94% being singletons, with the ten largest covering about 0.23%. Sequencing was performed on T cells isolated from PBMCs. The receptors originated from a human donor in good health. CDR3s include the opening cysteine and the closing phenylalanine or tryptophan. Each record gives: CDR3 protein, CDR3 DNA, D gene, J gene, clone size, V gene. D genes are given only for firm matches. Some rows mark clone size as missing; the rest say once, few, many or name a class of expanded clone.

CDR3: CASSSHNQPQHF
DNA: TGTGCCAGCAGTTCCCACAATCAGCCCCAGCATTTT
D: NA
J: TRBJ1-5
size: NA
V: TRBV27

CDR3: CASSQADRGNQPQHF
DNA: TGCGCCAGCAGCCAAGCGGACAGGGGGAATCAGCCCCAGCATTTT
D: TRBD1
J: TRBJ1-5
size: NA
V: TRBV4-1

CDR3: CASSKGQLAKNIQYF
DNA: TGTGCCAGTAGCAAGGGACAGCTAGCCAAAAACATTCAGTACTTC
D: TRBD1
J: TRBJ2-4
size: NA
V: TRBV19

CDR3: CASRRPGGGNEKLFF
DNA: TGTGCCAGCAGACGACCAGGGGGAGGTAATGAAAAACTGTTTTTT
D: TRBD1
J: TRBJ1-4
size: NA
V: TRBV28

CDR3: CASSHGKTGGYYEQYF
DNA: TGCGCCAGCAGCCACGGAAAGACAGGGGGATACTACGAGCAGTACTTC
D: TRBD1
J: TRBJ2-7
size: NA
V: TRBV4-1

CDR3: CASSRGTSGGETQYF
DNA: TGTGCCAGCAGCCGGGGGACTAGCGGCGGGGAGACCCAGTACTTC
D: TRBD2
J: TRBJ2-5
size: once
V: TRBV7-9

CDR3: CASTMEETQYF
DNA: TGTGCCAGCACCATGGAGGAGACCCAGTACTTC
D: NA
J: TRBJ2-5
size: once
V: TRBV2

CDR3: CASSSAGGPNEQFF
DNA: TGTGCCAGCAGTTCCGCGGGAGGGCCAAATGAGCAGTTCTTC
D: TRBD2
J: TRBJ2-1
size: NA
V: TRBV6-5

CDR3: CASSLERTYTGVDEKLFF
DNA: TGTGCCAGCAGCTTAGAAAGGACCTATACAGGGGTGGATGAAAAACTGTTTTTT
D: TRBD1
J: TRBJ1-4
size: NA
V: TRBV7-9

CDR3: CASSLWGPSGEQYF
DNA: TGTGCCAGCAGCTTATGGGGACCTAGCGGCGAGCAGTACTTC
D: TRBD2
J: TRBJ2-7
size: NA
V: TRBV11-2

CDR3: CASSLFLGPQHF
DNA: TGTGCCAGCAGCTTGTTCTTGGGCCCGCAGCATTTT
D: NA
J: TRBJ1-5
size: NA
V: TRBV5-6

CDR3: CASSFKTAPLRGGYTF
DNA: TGTGCCAGCAGTTTTAAAACAGCCCCGCTCAGGGGTGGCTACACCTTC
D: NA
J: TRBJ1-2
size: NA
V: TRBV27

CDR3: CASSPDRDVRYEQYF
DNA: TGCGCCAGCAGCCCCGACAGGGACGTTCGCTACGAGCAGTACTTC
D: TRBD1
J: TRBJ2-7
size: few
V: TRBV4-1

CDR3: CASSQARYGEKLFF
DNA: TGTGCCAGCAGCCAAGCCAGATATGGCGAAAAACTGTTTTTT
D: NA
J: TRBJ1-4
size: once
V: TRBV14

CDR3: CSVGGKVGGTEAFF
DNA: TGCAGCGTTGGGGGTAAGGTAGGGGGCACTGAAGCTTTCTTT
D: NA
J: TRBJ1-1
size: few
V: TRBV29-1

CDR3: CATSAGTGSYEQYF
DNA: TGTGCCACCTCCGCCGGGACAGGGTCCTACGAGCAGTACTTC
D: TRBD1
J: TRBJ2-7
size: NA
V: TRBV2

CDR3: CATRESHNEQFF
DNA: TGTGCCACCAGGGAGAGCCACAATGAGCAGTTCTTC
D: NA
J: TRBJ2-1
size: NA
V: TRBV15

CDR3: CASSLRLSETQYF
DNA: TGCGCCAGCAGCCTGCGACTGTCAGAGACCCAGTACTTC
D: NA
J: TRBJ2-5
size: NA
V: TRBV5-1